This T cell receptor (beta chain) was captured by sequencing in a study of OX40 agonist ivuxolimab in advanced cancers. For context, the study as a whole: The costimulatory receptor OX40 (CD134) was targeted by ivuxolimab, a fully human IgG2 agonistic monoclonal antibody. Intravenous ivuxolimab was administered to patients every 2 weeks at six dose levels: 0.01, 0.1, 0.3, 1.5, 3 and 10 mg/kg. Of the roughly 52 dose-escalation patients, hepatocellular carcinoma was present in about 20, melanoma in approximately 15, renal cell carcinoma in 9 and head and neck cancer in 9. The dose-escalation cohort was roughly 87% male with a mean age of 60 years, ranging from about 23 to 85. Prior anti-PD-1, anti-PD-L1 or anti-CTLA-4 therapy was permitted, and checkpoint inhibitors had been received by 40% to 50% of dose-escalation patients. Three dose-escalation patients achieved partial responses, one with hepatocellular carcinoma and two with cutaneous melanoma. Peripheral TCRbeta sequencing aimed to test whether ivuxolimab altered TCR sequence diversity and caused clonal T-cell expansion. The paper reports the monotherapy dose-escalation portion (N of about 47 patients) of the phase I ivuxolimab trial.

Genomic DNA was extracted from sorted cells for sequencing of the TCRbeta CDR3 region. The immunoSEQ Assay was used for sequencing of TCRbeta CDR3 regions. TCRdb took this table from immuneACCESS and kept in-frame rearrangements with V and J called. Such tables lack part of the clones; where checked against another copy, unresolved V genes explain under half of the gap, and the rest is unexplained. The table for this sample lists roughly 120,000 clones; around 91% of them were counted only once. The ten top clones hold 0.55% of the sample. With regard to this clone: This clone's antigen is unknown. Base qualities are not recorded, but no much larger clone differs from it by a single base.

Patients with a history of autoimmune disease or receiving systemic immunosuppression were excluded from the trial. Peripheral blood for TCR sequencing was drawn from every dose cohort at baseline, at cycle 4 day 1 and at cycle 7 day 1. Samples came from an open-label, multicenter, first-in-human phase I dose-escalation trial of ivuxolimab. Adults with locally advanced or metastatic melanoma, renal cell, hepatocellular, or head and neck squamous cell carcinoma were enrolled in the trial. Before TCR sequencing, CD4+ T cells and CD8+ T cells from peripheral blood were sorted into separate populations. Findings and caveats that apply to the study as a whole: The antigen specificity of the clonally expanded peripheral T cells was not determined. In partial responders in the 0.1-3.0 mg/kg groups, normalized peripheral clonal expansion was found to be among the lowest, especially among CD8+ T cells. Low levels of normalized T-cell clonal expansion were also shown by some nonresponding patients. At doses of 0.1 to 3.0 mg/kg, clonal expansion of both CD4+ and CD8+ T cells in blood was seen between baseline and week 6. After ivuxolimab, CD8+ T cells had more expanded clones than CD4+ T cells on average.

According to the germline V gene, CDR1 reads LGHNA and CDR2 reads YSLEER. The trim is 0 bases for V and 3 bases for J, with a gap of 10 bases between the germline ends. Taken from cysteine to phenylalanine, the CDR3 has 15 residues. Of all the DNA, just the CDR3 is kept, 45 bases in frame from base 1. The specimen comprised CD4+ or CD8+ T cells sorted from blood, sampled in a trial of the OX40 agonist ivuxolimab. This TCR was recovered from an adult with an advanced solid tumor such as melanoma, head and neck, liver or kidney cancer. The chain is encoded by TRBV4-3 joined to TRBJ2-3; TRBD1 is perhaps the D gene, given 5 matching bases. The DNA reads TGCGCCAGCAGCCAAGATCTTCCAGGGACAGATACGCAGTATTTT. Its amino acids are CASSQDLPGTDTQYF.